The T cell receptor beta chain under discussion was sequenced for a study of shared clonotypes between healthy human individuals. Study-wide findings and caveats: Larger richness was generally estimated for naive than memory subsets. For sorted subsets, rarefaction showed incomplete sequencing despite large depth.

Clones were read by immunoSEQ multiplex PCR, and TCRdb kept only the in-frame ones, dropping some. The data hold approximately 2,200,000 clones, with just over 90% observed a single time. The CDR3 has 15 amino acids. Germline loops: CDR1 MNHEY, CDR2 SMNVEV (reference sequence). V gave up 0 bases and J gave up 4 bases; unmatched junction bases: 3. Concerning this clone itself: Its antigen is unknown.

CD45RO negativity and positive selection for CCR7 defined naive CD8 cells, a population that excluded terminally differentiated effector memory CD45RA+ cells. The donors, healthy adults who were HIV-negative, had experienced no recent acute infections or vaccinations. The sequenced material came from naive CD8+ T cells from PBMCs. The chain recombines TRBV27 with TRBJ1-1; 9 bases agree with TRBD1. This TCR was sampled from a man aged 18 to 29 in good health. Some clones in this sample may be carry-over from other donors' samples. The CDR3: CASSLSQGASTEAFF. The CDR3 DNA sequence: TGTGCCAGCAGTTTATCACAGGGGGCGAGCACTGAAGCTTTCTTT.